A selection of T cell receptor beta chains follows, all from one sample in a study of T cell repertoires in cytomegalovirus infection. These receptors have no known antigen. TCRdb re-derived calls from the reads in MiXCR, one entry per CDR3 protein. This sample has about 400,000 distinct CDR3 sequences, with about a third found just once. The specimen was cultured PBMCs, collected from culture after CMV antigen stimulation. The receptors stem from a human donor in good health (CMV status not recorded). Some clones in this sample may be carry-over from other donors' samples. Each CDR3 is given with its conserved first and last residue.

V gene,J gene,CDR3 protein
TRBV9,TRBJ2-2,CASSAGQGLRTPPAELFF
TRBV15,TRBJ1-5,CATSRILRGGNQPQHF
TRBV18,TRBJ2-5,CASSPIQGNQETQYF
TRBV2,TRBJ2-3,CASHKTSGITDTQYF
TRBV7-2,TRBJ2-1,CASSLARGSHSYNEQFF
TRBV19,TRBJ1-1,CASMIRDGSTEAFF
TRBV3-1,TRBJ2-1,CASSQVVGYEQFF
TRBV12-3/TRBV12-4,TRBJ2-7,CASTPRAGYSYEQYF
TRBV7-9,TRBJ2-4,CASSEGAKNIQYF
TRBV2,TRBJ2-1,CASLWAQSSGEQFF
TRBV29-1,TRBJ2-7,CSVKAGDSYEQYF
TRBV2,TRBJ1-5,CASSKWTGSGPQHF
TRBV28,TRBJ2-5,CASSLSVLAGAGETQYF
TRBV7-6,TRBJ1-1,CASSLWGNEAFF
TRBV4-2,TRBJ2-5,CASSQEGTETQYF
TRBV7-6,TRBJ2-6,CAGQWAGTGSGANVLTF
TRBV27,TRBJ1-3,CASASQPLAQRLSGNTIYF
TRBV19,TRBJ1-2,CASSDGRGHYGYTF
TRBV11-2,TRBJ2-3,CASSLEGLAAERRDTQYF
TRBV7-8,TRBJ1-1,CASSSTPQGHTEAFF
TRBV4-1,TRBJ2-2,CASSNSGRDTGELFF
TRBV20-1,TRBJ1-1,CSATSVGQGETEAFF
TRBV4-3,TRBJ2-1,CASSQDAKWRDEQFF
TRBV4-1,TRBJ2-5,CASSQDSQQETQYF
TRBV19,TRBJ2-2,CASRVRVRGGELFF
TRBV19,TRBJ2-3,CATWDPNGPDTQYF
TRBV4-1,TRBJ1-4,CASSQDPGLDEKLFF
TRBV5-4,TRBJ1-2,CASSRQGSNYGYTF
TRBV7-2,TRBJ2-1,CASSLPGQYNEQFF
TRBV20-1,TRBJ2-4,CSAREGVDIQYF
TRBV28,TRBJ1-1,CASRRQGASAFF
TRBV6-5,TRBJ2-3,CASSNRQVITDTQYF
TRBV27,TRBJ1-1,CASMGPLGTEAFF
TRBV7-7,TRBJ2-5,CASSSTGTGVETQYF
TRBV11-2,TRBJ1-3,CASSLAGTAGNTIYF
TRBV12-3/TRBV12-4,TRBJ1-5,CASSFYSWDSNQPQHF
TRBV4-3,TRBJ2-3,CASSQGPWDTQYF
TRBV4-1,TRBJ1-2,CASSLPGRTNYGYTF
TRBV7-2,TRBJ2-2,CASSARTGGTGELFF
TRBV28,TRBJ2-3,CASSLWASQGTDTQYF
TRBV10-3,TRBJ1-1,CAISVGQGPSTEAFF